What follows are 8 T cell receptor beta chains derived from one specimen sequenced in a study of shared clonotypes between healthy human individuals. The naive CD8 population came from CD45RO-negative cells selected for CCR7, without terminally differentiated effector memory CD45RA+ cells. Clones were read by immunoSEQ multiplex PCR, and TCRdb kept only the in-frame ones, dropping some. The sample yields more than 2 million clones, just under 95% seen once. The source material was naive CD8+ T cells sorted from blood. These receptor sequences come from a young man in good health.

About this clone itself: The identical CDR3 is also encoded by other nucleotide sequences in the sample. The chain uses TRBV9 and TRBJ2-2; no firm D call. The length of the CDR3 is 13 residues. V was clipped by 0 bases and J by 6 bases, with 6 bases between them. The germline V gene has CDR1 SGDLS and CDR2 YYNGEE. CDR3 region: CASSVDGAGELFF. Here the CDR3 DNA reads TGTGCCAGCAGCGTAGATGGGGCCGGGGAGCTGTTTTTT.

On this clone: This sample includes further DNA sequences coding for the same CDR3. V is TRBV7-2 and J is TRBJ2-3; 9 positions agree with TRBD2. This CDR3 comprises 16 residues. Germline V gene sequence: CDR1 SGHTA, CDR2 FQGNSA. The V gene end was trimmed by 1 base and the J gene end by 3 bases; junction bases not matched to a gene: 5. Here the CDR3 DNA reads TGTGCCAGCAGCTTAGAACTAGCGGGCGGGACAGATACGCAGTATTTT. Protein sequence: CASSLELAGGTDTQYF.

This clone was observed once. CDR3 protein: CATSTTGLWVTQYF. As DNA, the CDR3 is TGTGCCACCAGCACTACGGGATTGTGGGTGACCCAGTACTTC. V is TRBV15 and J is TRBJ2-5, with TRBD2 as a possible D gene (5 bases). V was trimmed by 4 bases and J by 7 bases, leaving 16 bases between them. There are 14 residues in the CDR3. Germline V gives CDR1 LNHNV, CDR2 YYDKDF (reference sequence).

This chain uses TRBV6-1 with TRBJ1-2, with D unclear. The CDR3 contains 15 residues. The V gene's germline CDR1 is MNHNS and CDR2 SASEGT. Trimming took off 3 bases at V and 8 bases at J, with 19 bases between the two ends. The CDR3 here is CASSDDKARIYGYTF. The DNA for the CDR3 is TGTGCCAGCAGTGATGATAAGGCGAGGATCTACGGCTACACCTTC.

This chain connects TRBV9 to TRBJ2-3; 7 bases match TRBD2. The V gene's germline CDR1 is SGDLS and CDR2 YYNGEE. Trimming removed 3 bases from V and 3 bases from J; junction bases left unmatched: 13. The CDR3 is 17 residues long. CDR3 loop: CASSAPVLGLLTDTQYF. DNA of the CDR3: TGTGCCAGCAGCGCACCCGTCTTGGGACTACTAACAGATACGCAGTATTTT.

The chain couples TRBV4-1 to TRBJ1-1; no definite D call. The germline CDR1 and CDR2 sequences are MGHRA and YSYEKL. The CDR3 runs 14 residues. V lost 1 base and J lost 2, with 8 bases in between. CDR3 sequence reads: CASSQVGFNTEAFF. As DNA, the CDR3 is TGCGCCAGCAGCCAAGTCGGATTCAACACTGAAGCTTTCTTT.

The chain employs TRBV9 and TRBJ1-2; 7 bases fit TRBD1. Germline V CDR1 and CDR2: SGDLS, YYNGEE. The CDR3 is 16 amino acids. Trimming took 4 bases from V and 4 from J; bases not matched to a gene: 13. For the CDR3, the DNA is TGTGCCAGCAGCCCCGAGTGGAGGGACAGCCTCTATGGCTACACCTTC. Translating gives CASSPEWRDSLYGYTF.

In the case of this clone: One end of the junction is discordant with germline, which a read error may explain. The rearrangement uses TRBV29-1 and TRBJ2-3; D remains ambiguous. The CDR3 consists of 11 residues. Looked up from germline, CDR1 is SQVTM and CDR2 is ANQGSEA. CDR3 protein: CSVTYTHTQYF. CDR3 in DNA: TGCAGCGTTACTTACACACATACGCAGTATTTT.